The entry below gives a single T cell receptor beta chain sequence along with its context. This sample stems from a study of blood T cell repertoires in COVID-19. Study at large: Samples came from the United States, Italy and Spain, spanning acute and convalescent COVID-19.

Those who participated ranged in age from roughly 18 to 90 years and resided in around 22 US areas. Measured with immunoSEQ multiplex PCR; TCRdb has only the in-frame clones, and not every one. The repertoire has about 480,000 clones, nearly 90% of them found once; the top ten carry around 1.8%. The CDR3 sequence is 14 residues long. The J segment lost 9 bases and the V segment lost 10 bases, leaving 13 bases of the junction unmatched. Per the germline V gene, CDR1 is KGHSH and CDR2 is LQKENI. V and J are TRBV18 and TRBJ2-1, with 9 bases fitting TRBD2. Sequencing was carried out using PBMCs or T cells enriched from blood (not recorded which). This receptor was taken from a woman under 30 with acute COVID-19. The CDR3 nucleotides read TGTGCCACTTCTCCTAGCGGGACGGTAGGTGAGCAGTTCTTC. Protein product: CATSPSGTVGEQFF.